This TCR beta chain came from a study of metastatic and nonmetastatic thyroid tumors. Study at large: Where malignant and benign thyroid patients were concerned, repertoires were compared across blood and tumor or nodule tissue.

Germline assignment: CDR1 SGHNT and CDR2 YENEEA. CDR3 length: 14 amino acids. V lost 5 bases, J lost 3 bases, and 7 bases stayed unmatched. This clone was recorded many times. TCRdb re-called the PCR reads through MiXCR. Of some 83,000 clones in the sample, roughly an eighth were seen once. Before thyroid surgery, none of the patients had received any treatment. The sequencing sample was made of tumor tissue. The clonotype originates from a female donor with papillary thyroid cancer or a benign thyroid nodule (not recorded which). Some clones in this sample may be carry-over from other donors' samples. The V call is TRBV11-3, the J call TRBJ2-7, with 7 positions matching TRBD2. The CDR3 is CASSPPERGYEQYF. The DNA for the CDR3 is TGTGCCAGCAGCCCCCCCGAGCGGGGCTACGAGCAGTACTTC.